Shown below are 20 T cell receptor beta chains from a single sample sequenced in a study of OX40 agonist ivuxolimab in advanced cancers. Generated by immunoSEQ multiplex PCR, the TCRdb table keeps only in-frame clones and is missing some. The sample has approximately 60,000 clones, 84% seen once. The sequenced sample was CD4+ or CD8+ T cells sorted from blood, obtained in a trial of the OX40 agonist ivuxolimab. These TCRs come from an adult with an advanced solid tumor such as melanoma, head and neck, liver or kidney cancer.

This chain links TRBV2 with TRBJ1-1, with TRBD1 matching over 7 bases. The V and J ends lost 6 bases and 1 base, in that order; junction bases with no gene match: 5. The V gene's germline CDR1 is SNHLY and CDR2 FYNNEI. The CDR3 extends over 14 amino acids. The CDR3 bases are TGTGCCAGCAGGGGGGACAGATGGAACACTGAAGCTTTCTTT. Translation: CASRGDRWNTEAFF.

This clone was seen more than once but under ten times. The rearrangement uses TRBV9 and TRBJ1-2; weak D call: TRBD1 (6 bases). The CDR3 contains 13 residues. Trimming pared 8 bases from V and 10 bases from J, leaving 21 bases between. CDR1 is SGDLS and CDR2 is YYNGEE in the germline V gene. The CDR3 loop is CASETGQGIDYTF. The CDR3, as DNA: TGTGCCAGTGAAACAGGGCAGGGGATCGACTACACCTTC. Complete variable domain (other parts from reference TRBV9 and TRBJ1-2): DSGVTQTPKHLITATGQRVTLRCSPRSGDLSVYWYQQSLDQGLQFLIQYYNGEERAKGNILERFSAQQFPDLHSELNLSSLELGDSALYFCASETGQGIDYTFGSGTRLTVV.

The chain has TRBV30 and TRBJ2-5, with a tentative D call TRBD1 (6 bases). The DNA end lines up better with TRBJ2-7; the J call may be wrong. This CDR3 is 15 amino acids long. In germline, CDR1 is GTSNPN, CDR2 SVGIG (reference sequence). The CDR3 loop is CAWRNREFSSYEQYF. DNA for the CDR3: TGTGCCTGGCGGAACAGGGAATTTAGCTCCTACGAGCAGTACTTC.

The rearrangement joins TRBV6-1 to TRBJ1-5; the D is unclear. V gave up 5 bases and J gave up 0 bases, with 11 bases separating them. The CDR3 runs to 15 residues. CDR1 MNHNS and CDR2 SASEGT come from the germline V gene. CDR3 DNA: TGTGCCAGCAGTCCCACGGCTGGTAGCAATCAGCCCCAGCATTTT. Encoded protein: CASSPTAGSNQPQHF.

The J gene is TRBJ2-3, the V gene TRBV7-2; no clear D. This CDR3 spans 12 amino acids. Germline V lookup: CDR1 SGHTA, CDR2 FQGNSA. V lost 7 bases, J lost 2 bases, and 7 bases lay in between. The CDR3 protein is CASTQVTDTQYF. The CDR3 DNA follows: TGTGCCAGCACACAAGTCACAGATACGCAGTATTTT.

This rearrangement joins TRBV5-4 to TRBJ2-2; 9 bases are a match to TRBD2. This CDR3 is built from 16 residues. Per germline, CDR1 SGHNT and CDR2 YYREEE (reference sequence). V trimming: 2 bases; J trimming: 7 bases; junction bases outside the gene matches: 9. The chain's CDR3 is CASSFGGRARGGELFF. CDR3 sequence (DNA): TGTGCCAGCAGCTTCGGCGGGAGGGCCAGGGGCGGGGAGCTGTTTTTT.

The CDR3 DNA sequence: TGTGCCAGTAGTCGGACAGCTCTCACCGGGGAGCTGTTTTTT. Translating it yields CASSRTALTGELFF. This chain links TRBV19 with TRBJ2-2; D is possibly TRBD1 (6 bases). With 5 bases removed from V and 4 bases from J, the gap between germline ends came to 11 bases. This CDR3 spans 14 amino acids. Germline assignment: CDR1 LNHDA and CDR2 SQIVND (reference sequence).

The chain links TRBV2 to TRBJ2-7, with 10 bases lining up with TRBD2. V lost 6 bases to trimming and J lost 2 bases; unmatched junction nucleotides: 10. Germline CDR1 is SNHLY and CDR2 is FYNNEI. The CDR3 has 16 residues. CDR3: CASRRTQAGGTYEQYF. CDR3 nucleotides: TGTGCCAGCAGGAGAACTCAAGCGGGAGGGACCTACGAGCAGTACTTC.

This clone was observed a handful of times. The V and J genes are TRBV7-8 and TRBJ2-1, with D perhaps TRBD2 (6 bases). Germline loops: CDR1 SGHVS, CDR2 FQNEAQ. The CDR3 length is 17 residues. The V and J ends lost 3 bases and 0 bases respectively, with 15 bases between them. For the CDR3, the DNA is TGTGCCAGCAGCTTCCCACGGACGGAGGGCTCCTACAATGAGCAGTTCTTC. Residues: CASSFPRTEGSYNEQFF.

The J gene is TRBJ2-1, the V gene TRBV11-2, with D possibly TRBD2 on 5 matching bases. There are 15 residues in the CDR3. Germline assignment: CDR1 SGHAT and CDR2 FQNNGV. Trimming removed 1 base at V and 10 bases at J, with 17 bases between. This CDR3 is CASSLVRRVRGEQFF. CDR3 nucleotides: TGTGCCAGCAGCTTAGTAAGGCGGGTCCGAGGGGAGCAGTTCTTC. The full variable domain, with the rest looked up from reference TRBV11-2 and TRBJ2-1, is EAGVAQSPRYKIIEKRQSVAFWCNPISGHATLYWYQQILGQGPKLLIQFQNNGVVDDSQLPKDRFSAERLKGVDSTLKIQPAKLEDSAVYLCASSLVRRVRGEQFFGPGTRLTVL.

The chain has TRBV5-1 and TRBJ2-6; D is undetermined. Germline CDR1 and CDR2: SGHRS and YFSETQ. V was clipped by 4 bases and J by 0 bases, with 17 bases between them. The length of the CDR3 is 18 residues. In DNA, the CDR3 is TGCGCCAGCAGCGGGTTAGGGCAGGACGACTCTGGGGCCAACGTCCTGACTTTC. Protein sequence: CASSGLGQDDSGANVLTF.

The V gene is TRBV27, the J gene TRBJ2-2; D tentatively reads TRBD1 or TRBD2 (5 bases each). The CDR3 runs 15 residues. Germline CDR1 reads MNHEY; CDR2 reads SMNVEV (reference sequence). Between the trimmed V and J ends, which lost 5 bases and 1 base, there was a span of 11 bases. The CDR3 protein is CASSPDGGNTGELFF. The CDR3 DNA reads as TGTGCCAGCAGTCCGGATGGGGGGAACACCGGGGAGCTGTTTTTT.

CDR3: CASREGLAGATDTQYF. DNA for the CDR3: TGCGCCAGTCGAGAAGGACTAGCGGGCGCCACAGATACGCAGTATTTT. The chain uses TRBV5-1 and TRBJ2-3, with 11 nucleotides matching TRBD2. The V gene end was trimmed by 8 bases and the J gene end by 2 bases; junction bases not matched to a gene: 10. This CDR3 is 16 amino acids long. CDR1 is SGHRS, CDR2 YFSETQ, per germline.

The sample holds one count of this clone. This chain links TRBV5-6 with TRBJ2-6; D unresolved. The CDR3 length is 15 residues. CDR1 and CDR2 from the germline V gene are SGHDT and YYEEEE. Deletions cut 5 bases from V and 1 base from J, with 10 bases between. CDR3 sequence (DNA): TGTGCCAGCAGTTCAGATGTATCTGGGGCCAACGTCCTGACTTTC. Its protein product is CASSSDVSGANVLTF.

This sequence joins TRBV19 and TRBJ2-5; 7 positions match TRBD2. There are 15 residues in the CDR3. Germline V gene lookup returns CDR1 LNHDA and CDR2 SQIVND (reference sequence). The ends lost 5 bases at V and 3 bases at J; junction bases unmatched: 9. This CDR3 is CASSGPAAGEETQYF. DNA for the CDR3: TGTGCCAGTAGTGGACCGGCCGCGGGGGAAGAGACCCAGTACTTC.

The rearrangement joins TRBV28 to TRBJ1-5, with 8 bases identical to TRBD1. In germline, CDR1 is MDHEN, CDR2 SYDVKM. The CDR3 spans 14 residues. The ends lost 6 bases at V and 3 bases at J; junction bases unmatched: 4. The CDR3 DNA is TGTGCCAGCAGCCCAGGGGGCGACAATCAGCCCCAGCATTTT. Translating gives CASSPGGDNQPQHF.

The V gene is TRBV28, the J gene TRBJ2-7; tentatively, D is TRBD2 (6 bases). CDR3 size: 13 residues. Deletions cut 2 bases from V and 7 bases from J, with 12 bases between. Germline CDR1 reads MDHEN; CDR2 reads SYDVKM. The CDR3 spells CASSLAGNEEQYF. CDR3 nucleotide sequence: TGTGCCAGCAGTTTAGCGGGAAATGAGGAGCAGTACTTC.

This chain uses TRBV6-1 with TRBJ1-4; D might be TRBD1 (6 bases). The V gene's germline CDR1 is MNHNS and CDR2 SASEGT. CDR3 length: 17 residues. The ends were cut back, 0 bases at V and 3 bases at J, with 14 bases in the middle. The CDR3 DNA is TGTGCCAGCAGTGAAGCACCGGGGGCCTCGGCTAATGAAAAACTGTTTTTT. Protein product: CASSEAPGASANEKLFF.

There are a few counts of this clone. V is TRBV4-2 and J is TRBJ1-2, with 10 bases identical to TRBD1. The germline V gene encodes CDR1 LGHNA and CDR2 YNFKEQ. V lost 2 bases, J lost 7 bases, and 7 bases stayed unmatched. The CDR3 runs to 15 residues. DNA for the CDR3: TGTGCCAGCAGCCAACTCCGACAGGGGGCAAGTGGCTACACCTTC. Amino acid sequence: CASSQLRQGASGYTF.

This clone came up a few times. The chain links TRBV4-2 to TRBJ2-2, with 10 bases that match TRBD2. The CDR3 runs to 17 residues. V lost 4 bases, J lost 4 bases, and 9 bases stayed unmatched. Germline V gene sequence: CDR1 LGHNA, CDR2 YNFKEQ. CDR3 sequence: CASSREPGLAITGELFF. The DNA for the CDR3 is TGTGCCAGCAGCCGAGAACCGGGACTAGCGATCACCGGGGAGCTGTTTTTT.